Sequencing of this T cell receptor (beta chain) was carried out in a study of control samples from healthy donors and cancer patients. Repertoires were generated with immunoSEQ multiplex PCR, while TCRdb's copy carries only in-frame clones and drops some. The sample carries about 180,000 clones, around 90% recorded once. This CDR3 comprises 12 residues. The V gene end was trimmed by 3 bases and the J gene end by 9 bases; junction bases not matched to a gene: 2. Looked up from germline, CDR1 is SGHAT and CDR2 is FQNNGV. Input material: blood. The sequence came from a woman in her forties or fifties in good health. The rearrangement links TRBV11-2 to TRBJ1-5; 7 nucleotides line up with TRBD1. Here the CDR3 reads CASSFPGGPQHF. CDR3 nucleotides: TGTGCCAGCAGCTTTCCAGGGGGGCCCCAGCATTTT.